Sequencing of this T cell receptor (beta chain) was carried out in a study of cytomegalovirus exposure and HLA in healthy donors. Study-wide results and caveats: Sequencing artifact likely explains a cluster of highly shared sequence variants.

13 Jbeta primers and 60 Vbeta primers were used for the PCR. The repertoire was sequenced with immunoSEQ multiplex PCR; TCRdb's copy has only in-frame clones and lacks some. The sample includes some 200,000 clones, roughly 70% of them seen just once. Trimming took 3 bases from V and 2 from J; bases not matched to a gene: 6. This CDR3 has 15 amino acids. In germline, CDR1 is MGHRA, CDR2 YSYEKL. This clone showed up just a few times. The antigen is not known. This TCR came from a man in his forties or fifties in good health and CMV-seropositive. This chain links TRBV4-1 with TRBJ2-7, with 8 bases aligning to TRBD1. The sequenced sample was PBMCs. The CDR3 loop is CASSHPGQATYEQYF. The CDR3 bases are TGCGCCAGCAGCCACCCGGGACAGGCAACCTACGAGCAGTACTTC.